The source of this T cell receptor beta chain is a study of blood T cell repertoires in COVID-19. Study overall: Donors in the United States, Italy and Spain gave samples during acute or convalescent COVID-19.

Concerning this clone itself: The sample carries other DNA sequences with the same CDR3.

Methods used by the authors: Reference gene primer amplification gave estimated nucleated cell counts. The method was immunoSEQ multiplex PCR; TCRdb's version includes in-frame clones alone and lacks a portion of them. The V and J calls and the clone size are those of that table, but D and trimming were determined from the DNA. The repertoire holds roughly 200,000 clones, with approximately 83% as singletons. Germline CDR1 and CDR2: SGHRS and YFSETQ. The CDR3 extends over 15 amino acids. V gave up 0 bases and J gave up 5 bases, with 9 bases separating them. The chain links TRBV5-1 to TRBJ1-6; D might be TRBD1 (6 bases). The sample consisted of peripheral blood. This clonotype was sampled from a man aged 35 to 55 with acute or convalescent COVID-19. The CDR3, as DNA: TGCGCCAGCAGCTTGGAGGCAGGGGATAATTCACCCCTCCACTTT. Protein: CASSLEAGDNSPLHF.